This is a list of T cell receptor beta chains from one sample in a study of graft-versus-host responses after intestinal transplantation. Sequencing used immunoSEQ multiplex PCR; TCRdb keeps in-frame clones, though not all of them. The sample includes about 64,000 clones, roughly nine tenths seen only once; the top ten take about 1.8%. The antigens of these receptors remain unknown. The starting material was unstimulated CD8+ T cells sorted from spleen or lymph node cells, obtained before transplant. Receptors were obtained from a human donor who was the organ donor for an intestinal transplant. Each CDR3 is given with its conserved first and last residue.

cdr3_aa j_call cdr3_length v_call
CASSQDRDTLYEQYF TRBJ2-7 15 TRBV4-1
CASSPGTGVEQYF TRBJ2-7 13 TRBV18
CASRWGGHADSNQPQHF TRBJ1-5 17 TRBV19
CASSFGSGEQYF TRBJ2-7 12 TRBV9
CAIAKAGNEKLFF TRBJ1-4 13 TRBV6-6
CASSLYTDTQYF TRBJ2-3 12 TRBV7-9
CASSLASGEQYF TRBJ2-7 12 TRBV7-9
CASSSGPPGAGELFF TRBJ2-2 15 TRBV6-5
CASSDDGISSYEQYF TRBJ2-7 15 TRBV5-1
CASSPGTGNHNEQFF TRBJ2-1 15 TRBV5-6
CASSLGGGESYNEQFF TRBJ2-1 16 TRBV5-1
CASSDHRGAYGYTF TRBJ1-2 14 TRBV19
CASSPGLREGYEQYF TRBJ2-7 15 TRBV6-5
CASSQKPPWDRVKDDGGELFF TRBJ2-2 21 TRBV4-2
CASSADSGSTEEQFF TRBJ2-1 15 TRBV9
CASSPGGSYEQYF TRBJ2-7 13 TRBV4-1
CASNLGPAGYEQYF TRBJ2-7 14 TRBV2
CAWSGDSFGGSKTEAFF TRBJ1-1 17 TRBV30
CASSTSGDYNEQFF TRBJ2-1 14 TRBV6-4
CATIEPTGELFF TRBJ2-2 12 TRBV6-1
CSVGGLSHNEQFF TRBJ2-1 13 TRBV29-1
CSALTSGETYEQYF TRBJ2-7 14 TRBV29-1
CASGPFREATEAFF TRBJ1-1 14 TRBV4-1
CASSLALGGRITGELFF TRBJ2-2 17 TRBV7-2
CASSRGPPGRTEAFF TRBJ1-1 15 TRBV4-1
CASSPSVAGDIYEQYF TRBJ2-7 16 TRBV18
CASSTNGVTEAFF TRBJ1-1 13 TRBV19
CASSEYTDTQYF TRBJ2-3 12 TRBV2
CASSAIPLAGAYNEQFF TRBJ2-1 17 TRBV10-1
CASSFSGNRNTIYF TRBJ1-3 14 TRBV28
CASSLRTSEMPLNEQFF TRBJ2-1 17 TRBV4-1
CASSLEGGSGAEQYF TRBJ2-7 15 TRBV7-3
CASSKGGQGHYGYTF TRBJ1-2 15 TRBV27
CAWSPADRFYEQYF TRBJ2-7 14 TRBV30
CASSQRTGGLFF TRBJ2-2 12 TRBV5-1
CASSPPGRYEQYF TRBJ2-7 13 TRBV6-5
CASSLGQGNTEAFF TRBJ1-1 14 TRBV7-6
CASSQELEDRQNYGYTF TRBJ1-2 17 TRBV4-3
CASRAGGEETQYF TRBJ2-5 13 TRBV19
CASSNYRGRHQETQYF TRBJ2-5 16 TRBV6-6
CASSVDGQRYEKLFF TRBJ1-4 15 TRBV9
CASSLEDGRASEQYF TRBJ2-7 15 TRBV5-4
CASRDSSAPYNEQFF TRBJ2-1 15 TRBV4-3
CASSSGGSETQYF TRBJ2-5 13 TRBV27
CAMAVGREGYNEQFF TRBJ2-1 15 TRBV30
CASGHSGTGRTGELFF TRBJ2-2 16 TRBV9
CASSRLADLQFF TRBJ2-1 12 TRBV27
CASSKEGLAVHNEQFF TRBJ2-1 16 TRBV7-3